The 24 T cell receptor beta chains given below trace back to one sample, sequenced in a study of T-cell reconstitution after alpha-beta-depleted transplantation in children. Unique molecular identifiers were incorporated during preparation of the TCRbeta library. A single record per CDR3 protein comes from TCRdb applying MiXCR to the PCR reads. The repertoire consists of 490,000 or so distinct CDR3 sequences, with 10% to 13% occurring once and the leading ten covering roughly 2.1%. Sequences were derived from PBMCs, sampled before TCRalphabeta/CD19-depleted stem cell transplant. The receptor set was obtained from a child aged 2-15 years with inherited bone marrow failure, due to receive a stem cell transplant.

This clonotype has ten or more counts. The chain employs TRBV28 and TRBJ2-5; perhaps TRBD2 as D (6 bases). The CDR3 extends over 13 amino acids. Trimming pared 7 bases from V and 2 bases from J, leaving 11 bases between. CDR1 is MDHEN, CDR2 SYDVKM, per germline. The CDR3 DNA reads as TGTGCCAGCACGCAGGGAGGACAAGAGACCCAGTACTTC. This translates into CASTQGGQETQYF.

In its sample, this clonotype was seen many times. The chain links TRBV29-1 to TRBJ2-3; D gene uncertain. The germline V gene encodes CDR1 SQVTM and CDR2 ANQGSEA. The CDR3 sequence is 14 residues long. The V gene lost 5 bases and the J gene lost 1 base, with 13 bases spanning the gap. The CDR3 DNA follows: TGCAGCGTTTCAGGCGGATATCGCACAGATACGCAGTATTTT. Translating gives CSVSGGYRTDTQYF.

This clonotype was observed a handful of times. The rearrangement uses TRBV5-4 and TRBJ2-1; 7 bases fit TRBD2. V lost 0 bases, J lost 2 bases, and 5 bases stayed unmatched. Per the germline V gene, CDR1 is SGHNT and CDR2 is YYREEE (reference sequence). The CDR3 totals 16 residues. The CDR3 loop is CASSLAYGLAYNEQFF. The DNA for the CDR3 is TGTGCCAGCAGCTTGGCCTACGGACTAGCCTACAATGAGCAGTTCTTC.

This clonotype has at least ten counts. The CDR3 DNA sequence: TGCAGCATCCGGACAGTCACAGATACGCAGTATTTT. Its translation: CSIRTVTDTQYF. This chain links TRBV20-1 with TRBJ2-3, with D possibly matching TRBD1 (6 bases). Germline loops: CDR1 DFQATT, CDR2 SNEGSKA (reference sequence). The CDR3 length is 12 residues.

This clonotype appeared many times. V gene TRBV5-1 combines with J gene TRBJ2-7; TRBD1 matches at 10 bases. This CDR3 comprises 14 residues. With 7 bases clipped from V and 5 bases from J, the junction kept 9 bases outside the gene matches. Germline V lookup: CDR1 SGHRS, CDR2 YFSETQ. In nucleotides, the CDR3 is TGCGCCAGCGACCCGGGACAGGGGCGCCACGAGCAGTACTTC. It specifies CASDPGQGRHEQYF.

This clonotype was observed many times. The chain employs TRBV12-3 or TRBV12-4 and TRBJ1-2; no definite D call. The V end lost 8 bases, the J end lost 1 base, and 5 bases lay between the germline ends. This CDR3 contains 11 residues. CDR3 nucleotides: TGTGCCAGCGACAATAACTATGGCTACACCTTC. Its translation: CASDNNYGYTF.

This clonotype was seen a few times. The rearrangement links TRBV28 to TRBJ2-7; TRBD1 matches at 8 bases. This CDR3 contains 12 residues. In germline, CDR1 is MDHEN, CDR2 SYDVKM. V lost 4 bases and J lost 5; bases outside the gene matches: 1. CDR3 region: CASSWTGNEQYF. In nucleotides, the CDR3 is TGTGCCAGCAGTTGGACAGGGAACGAGCAGTACTTC.

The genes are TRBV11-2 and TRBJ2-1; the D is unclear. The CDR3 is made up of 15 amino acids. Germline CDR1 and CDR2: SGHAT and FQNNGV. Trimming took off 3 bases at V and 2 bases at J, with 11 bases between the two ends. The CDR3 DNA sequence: TGTGCCAGCAGCTTTTCGGTTAGTCCCTACAATGAGCAGTTCTTC. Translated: CASSFSVSPYNEQFF.

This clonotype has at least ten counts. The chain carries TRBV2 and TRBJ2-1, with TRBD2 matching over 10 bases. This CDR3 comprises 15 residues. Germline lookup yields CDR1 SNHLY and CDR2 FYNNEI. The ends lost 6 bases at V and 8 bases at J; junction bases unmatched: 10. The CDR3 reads CASSRQGLAGDEQFF. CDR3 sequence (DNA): TGTGCCAGCAGCCGACAGGGGCTAGCGGGAGATGAGCAGTTCTTC.

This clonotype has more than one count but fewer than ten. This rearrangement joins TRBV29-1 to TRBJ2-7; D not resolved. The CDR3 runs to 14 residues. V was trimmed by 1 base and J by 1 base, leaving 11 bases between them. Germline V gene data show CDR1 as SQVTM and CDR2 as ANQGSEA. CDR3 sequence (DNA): TGCAGCGTTGAAGCCCCCCCCCCTTCCTACGAGCAGTACTTC. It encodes CSVEAPPPSYEQYF.

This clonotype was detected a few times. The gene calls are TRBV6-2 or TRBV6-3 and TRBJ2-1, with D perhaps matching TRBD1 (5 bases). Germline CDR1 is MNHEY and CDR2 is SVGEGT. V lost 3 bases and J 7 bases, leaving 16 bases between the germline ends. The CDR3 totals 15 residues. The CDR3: CASSYYSGFRNEQFF. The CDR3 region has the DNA TGTGCCAGCAGTTATTATTCAGGGTTTCGGAATGAGCAGTTCTTC.

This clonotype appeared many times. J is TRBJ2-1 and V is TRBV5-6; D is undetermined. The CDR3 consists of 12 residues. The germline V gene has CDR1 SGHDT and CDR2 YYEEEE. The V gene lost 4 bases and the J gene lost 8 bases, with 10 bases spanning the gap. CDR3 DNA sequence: TGTGCCAGCAGCCCGGGCTTCTATGAGCAGTTCTTC. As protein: CASSPGFYEQFF.

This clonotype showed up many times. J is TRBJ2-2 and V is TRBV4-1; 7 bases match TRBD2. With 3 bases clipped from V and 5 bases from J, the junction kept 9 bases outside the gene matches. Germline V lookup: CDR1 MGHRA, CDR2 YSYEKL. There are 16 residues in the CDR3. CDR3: CASSHTTGGRTGELFF. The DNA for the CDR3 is TGCGCCAGCAGCCATACCACGGGAGGTCGGACCGGGGAGCTGTTTTTT.

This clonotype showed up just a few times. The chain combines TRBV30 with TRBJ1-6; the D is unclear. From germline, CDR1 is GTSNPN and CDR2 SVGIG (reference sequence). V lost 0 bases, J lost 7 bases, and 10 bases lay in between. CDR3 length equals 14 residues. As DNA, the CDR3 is TGTGCCTGGAGTGTTGGGAATAGGAATTCACCCCTCCACTTT. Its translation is CAWSVGNRNSPLHF.

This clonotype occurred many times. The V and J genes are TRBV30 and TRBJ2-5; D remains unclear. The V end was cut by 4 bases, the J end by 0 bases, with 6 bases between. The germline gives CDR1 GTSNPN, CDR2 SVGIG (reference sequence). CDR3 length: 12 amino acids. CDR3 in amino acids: CAWTPNQETQYF. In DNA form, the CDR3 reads TGTGCCTGGACACCCAACCAAGAGACCCAGTACTTC.

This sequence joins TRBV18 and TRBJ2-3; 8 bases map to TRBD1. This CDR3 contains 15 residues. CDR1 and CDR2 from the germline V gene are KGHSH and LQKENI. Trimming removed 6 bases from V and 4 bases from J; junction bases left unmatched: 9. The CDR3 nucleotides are TGTGCCAGCTCGCCCCAGGGGGCACGTGCAGATACGCAGTATTTT. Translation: CASSPQGARADTQYF. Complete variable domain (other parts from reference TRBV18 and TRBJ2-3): NAGVMQNPRHLVRRRGQEARLRCSPMKGHSHVYWYRQLPEEGLKFMVYLQKENIIDESGMPKERFSAEFPKEGPSILRIQQVVRGDSAAYFCASSPQGARADTQYFGPGTRLTVL.

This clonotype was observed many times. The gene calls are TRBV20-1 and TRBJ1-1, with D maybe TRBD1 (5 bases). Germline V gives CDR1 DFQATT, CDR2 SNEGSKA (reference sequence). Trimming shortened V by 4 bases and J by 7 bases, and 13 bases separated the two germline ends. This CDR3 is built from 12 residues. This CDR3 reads CSATGIASEAFF. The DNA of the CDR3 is TGCAGTGCTACAGGGATCGCCAGTGAAGCTTTCTTT.

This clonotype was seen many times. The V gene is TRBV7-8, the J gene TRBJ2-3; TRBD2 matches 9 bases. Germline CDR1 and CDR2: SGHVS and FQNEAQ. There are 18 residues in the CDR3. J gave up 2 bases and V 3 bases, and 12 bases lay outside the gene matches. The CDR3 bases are TGTGCCAGCAGCTTCAGGATGGCGGGAGGGTTACACACAGATACGCAGTATTTT. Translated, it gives CASSFRMAGGLHTDTQYF.

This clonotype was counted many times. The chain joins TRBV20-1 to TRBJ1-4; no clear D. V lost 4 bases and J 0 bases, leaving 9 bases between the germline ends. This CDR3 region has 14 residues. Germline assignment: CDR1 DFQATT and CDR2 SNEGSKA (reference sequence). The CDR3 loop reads CSATSGTTNEKLFF. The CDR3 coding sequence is TGCAGTGCTACTTCCGGGACAACTAATGAAAAACTGTTTTTT.

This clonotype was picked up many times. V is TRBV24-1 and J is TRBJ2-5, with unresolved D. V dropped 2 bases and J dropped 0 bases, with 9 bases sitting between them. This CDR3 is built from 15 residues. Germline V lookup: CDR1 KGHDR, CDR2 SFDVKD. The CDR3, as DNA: TGTGCCACCAGTGATTCCCGATGGGACCAAGAGACCCAGTACTTC. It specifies CATSDSRWDQETQYF.

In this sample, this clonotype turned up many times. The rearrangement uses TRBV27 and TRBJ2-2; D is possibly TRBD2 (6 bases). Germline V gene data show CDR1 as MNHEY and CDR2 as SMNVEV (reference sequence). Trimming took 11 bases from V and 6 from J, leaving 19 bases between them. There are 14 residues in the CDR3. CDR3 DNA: TGTGCCTCCGGAGGGGACCAACTTGCCGGGGAGCTGTTTTTT. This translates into CASGGDQLAGELFF.

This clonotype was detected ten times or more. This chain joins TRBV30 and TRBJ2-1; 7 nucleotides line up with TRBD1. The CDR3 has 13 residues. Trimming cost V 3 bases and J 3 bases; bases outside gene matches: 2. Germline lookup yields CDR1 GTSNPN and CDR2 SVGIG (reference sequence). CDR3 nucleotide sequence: TGTGCCTGGAGCTGGGACAGCTACAATGAGCAGTTCTTC. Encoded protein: CAWSWDSYNEQFF.

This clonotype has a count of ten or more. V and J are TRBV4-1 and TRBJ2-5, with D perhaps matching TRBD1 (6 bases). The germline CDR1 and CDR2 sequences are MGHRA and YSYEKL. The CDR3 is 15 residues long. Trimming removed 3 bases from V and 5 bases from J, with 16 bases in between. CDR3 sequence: CASSQDNRERETQYF. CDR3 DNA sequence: TGCGCCAGCAGCCAGGACAACAGGGAAAGGGAGACCCAGTACTTC.

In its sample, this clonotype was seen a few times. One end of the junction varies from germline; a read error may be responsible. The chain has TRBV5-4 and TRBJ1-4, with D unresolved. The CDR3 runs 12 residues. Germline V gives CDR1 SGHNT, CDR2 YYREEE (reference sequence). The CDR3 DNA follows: TGTGCCAGCAGCTTTTCGGACTCAAAATTGTTTTTT. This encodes CASSFSDSKLFF.